This TCR beta chain is from a study of blood T cell repertoires in COVID-19. Turning to the study itself: T cells, B-cell-depleted T cells, or PBMCs supplied cDNA or gDNA.

The CDR3 extends over 15 amino acids. Germline loops: CDR1 SGHKS, CDR2 YYEKEE (reference sequence). V lost 1 base, J lost 4 bases, and 2 bases stayed unmatched. Profiled with immunoSEQ multiplex PCR; TCRdb holds only in-frame clones, not every one. This sample has 80,000 to 95,000 clones, with roughly 81% found just once. The chain combines TRBV5-5 with TRBJ1-5, with 10 positions matching TRBD1. Specimen: peripheral blood. This clonotype was sampled from a man at least 80 years old with COVID-19, enrolled during active disease. Here the CDR3 reads CASSLPGQGNQPQHF. The CDR3 DNA follows: TGTGCCAGCAGCTTGCCGGGACAGGGGAATCAGCCCCAGCATTTT.